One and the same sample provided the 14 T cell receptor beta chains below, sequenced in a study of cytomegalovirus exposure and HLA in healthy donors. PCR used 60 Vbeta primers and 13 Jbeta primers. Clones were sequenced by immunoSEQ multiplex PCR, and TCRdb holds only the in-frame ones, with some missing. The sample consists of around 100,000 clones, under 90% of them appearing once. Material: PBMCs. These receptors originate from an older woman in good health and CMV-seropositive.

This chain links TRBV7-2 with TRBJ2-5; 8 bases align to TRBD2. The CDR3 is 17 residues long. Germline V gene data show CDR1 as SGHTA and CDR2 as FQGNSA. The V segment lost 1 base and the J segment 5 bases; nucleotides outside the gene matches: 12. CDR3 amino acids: CASSLGGSSGSGETQYF. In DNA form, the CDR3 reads TGTGCCAGCAGCTTAGGGGGTAGCAGCGGGAGTGGGGAGACCCAGTACTTC.

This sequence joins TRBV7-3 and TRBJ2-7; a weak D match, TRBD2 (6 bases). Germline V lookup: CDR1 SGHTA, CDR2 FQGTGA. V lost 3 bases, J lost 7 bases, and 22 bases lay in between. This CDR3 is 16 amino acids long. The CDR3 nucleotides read TGTGCCAGCAGCTTCCCGGTGACTAGGGGCTCCTGGGAGCAGTACTTC. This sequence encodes CASSFPVTRGSWEQYF.

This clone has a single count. In nucleotides, the CDR3 is TGTGCCAGCAGCCGGGACAGGGGGTACAATGAGCAGTTCTTC. Protein sequence: CASSRDRGYNEQFF. This chain uses TRBV9 with TRBJ2-1; TRBD1 aligns across 11 bases. The trim removed 4 bases at V and 4 bases at J, leaving 1 base unmatched. The germline V gene encodes CDR1 SGDLS and CDR2 YYNGEE. The CDR3 runs 14 residues. Supplemented by reference TRBV9 and TRBJ2-1, the full variable domain reads DSGVTQTPKHLITATGQRVTLRCSPRSGDLSVYWYQQSLDQGLQFLIQYYNGEERAKGNILERFSAQQFPDLHSELNLSSLELGDSALYFCASSRDRGYNEQFFGPGTRLTVL.

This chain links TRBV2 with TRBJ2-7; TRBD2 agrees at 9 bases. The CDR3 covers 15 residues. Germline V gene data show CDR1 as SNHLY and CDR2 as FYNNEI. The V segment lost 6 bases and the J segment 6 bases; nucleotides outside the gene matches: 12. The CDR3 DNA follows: TGTGCCAGCAGCCCCCTCCGAGCGGGAGGTGCCGAGCAGTACTTC. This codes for CASSPLRAGGAEQYF. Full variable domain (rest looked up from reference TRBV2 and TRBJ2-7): EPEVTQTPSHQVTQMGQEVILRCVPISNHLYFYWYRQILGQKVEFLVSFYNNEISEKSEIFDDQFSVERPDGSNFTLKIRSTKLEDSAMYFCASSPLRAGGAEQYFGPGTRLTVT.

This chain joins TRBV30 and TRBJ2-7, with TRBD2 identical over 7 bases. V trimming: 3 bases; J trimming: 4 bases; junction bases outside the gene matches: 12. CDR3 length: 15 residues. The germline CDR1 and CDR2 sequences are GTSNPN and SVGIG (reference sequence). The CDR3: CAWRGEGVLPYEQYF. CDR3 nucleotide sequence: TGTGCCTGGAGGGGGGAGGGAGTTCTCCCATACGAGCAGTACTTC.

The CDR3 DNA reads TGTGCCAGCAGTGTCTTTGGAGGGCTGAACACTGAAGCTTTCTTT. It yields the protein CASSVFGGLNTEAFF. The chain combines TRBV2 with TRBJ1-1; unclear D gene. Trimming removed 4 bases at V and 0 bases at J, with 12 bases between. Germline values: CDR1 SNHLY, CDR2 FYNNEI. The CDR3 consists of 15 residues.

This CDR3 reads CASSPRQVRTTYGYTF. CDR3 coding DNA: TGTGCCAGCAGCCCCAGACAGGTCCGCACCACCTATGGCTACACCTTC. V gene TRBV11-2 combines with J gene TRBJ1-2; weak D call: TRBD1 (6 bases). From germline, CDR1 is SGHAT and CDR2 FQNNGV. Trimming stripped 5 bases from V and 4 bases from J, with 20 bases between. This CDR3 region has 16 residues.

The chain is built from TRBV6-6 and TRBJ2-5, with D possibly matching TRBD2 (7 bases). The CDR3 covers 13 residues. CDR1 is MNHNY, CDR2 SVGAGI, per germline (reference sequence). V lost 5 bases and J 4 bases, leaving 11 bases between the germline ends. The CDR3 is CASSGRGGETQYF. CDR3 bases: TGTGCCAGCAGTGGGAGGGGGGGAGAGACCCAGTACTTC.

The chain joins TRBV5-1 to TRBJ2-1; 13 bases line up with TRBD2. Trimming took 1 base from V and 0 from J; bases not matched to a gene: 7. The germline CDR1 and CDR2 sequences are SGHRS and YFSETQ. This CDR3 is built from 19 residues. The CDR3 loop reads CASSLFTSGRVVSYNEQFF. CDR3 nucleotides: TGCGCCAGCAGCTTGTTTACTAGCGGGAGGGTTGTCTCCTACAATGAGCAGTTCTTC.

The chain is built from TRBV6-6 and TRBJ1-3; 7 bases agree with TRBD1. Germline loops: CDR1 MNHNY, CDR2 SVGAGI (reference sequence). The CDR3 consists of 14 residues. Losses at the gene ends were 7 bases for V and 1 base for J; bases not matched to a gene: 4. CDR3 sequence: CASKQGISGNTIYF. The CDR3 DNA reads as TGTGCCAGCAAACAGGGGATTTCTGGAAACACCATATATTTT.

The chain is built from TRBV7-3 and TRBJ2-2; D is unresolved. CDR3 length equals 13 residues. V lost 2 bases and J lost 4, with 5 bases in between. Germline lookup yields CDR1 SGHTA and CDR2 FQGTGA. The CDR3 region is CASSLLSTGELFF. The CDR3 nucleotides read TGTGCCAGCAGCTTATTATCCACCGGGGAGCTGTTTTTT.

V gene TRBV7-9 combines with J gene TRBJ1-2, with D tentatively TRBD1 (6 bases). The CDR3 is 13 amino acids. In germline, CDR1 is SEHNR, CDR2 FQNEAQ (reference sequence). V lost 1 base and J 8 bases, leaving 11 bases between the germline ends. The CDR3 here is CASSLVAGDGYTF. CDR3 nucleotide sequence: TGTGCCAGCAGCTTAGTGGCAGGGGACGGCTACACCTTC.

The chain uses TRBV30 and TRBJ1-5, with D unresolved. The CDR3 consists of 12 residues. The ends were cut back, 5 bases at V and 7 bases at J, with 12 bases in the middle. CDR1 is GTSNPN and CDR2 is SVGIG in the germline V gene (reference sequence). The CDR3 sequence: CAWDLPGQPQHF. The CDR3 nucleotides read TGTGCCTGGGACCTCCCGGGACAGCCCCAGCATTTT. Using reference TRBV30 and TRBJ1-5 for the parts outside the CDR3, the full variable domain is SQTIHQWPATLVQPVGSPLSLECTVEGTSNPNLYWYRQAAGRGLQLLFYSVGIGQISSEVPQNLSASRPQDRQFILSSKKLLLSDSGFYLCAWDLPGQPQHFGDGTRLSIL.

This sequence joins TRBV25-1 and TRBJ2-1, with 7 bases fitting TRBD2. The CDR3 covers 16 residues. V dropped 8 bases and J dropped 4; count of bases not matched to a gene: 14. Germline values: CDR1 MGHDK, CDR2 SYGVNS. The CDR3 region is CASARWRLASYNEQFF. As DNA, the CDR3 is TGTGCCAGCGCGAGGTGGAGACTAGCATCGTACAATGAGCAGTTCTTC.